A selection of T cell receptor beta chains follows, all from one sample in a study of T cell repertoires in aging, cancer and after chemotherapy. MiXCR, applied by TCRdb to the multiplex PCR reads, yields one record per CDR3 protein. The sample has 2,500 to 3,000 distinct CDR3 sequences, about 24% seen once. Material for sequencing was blood. These receptors were taken from a human donor with a solid tumor. The CDR3 runs from the conserved cysteine through the conserved F or W. D genes are given only for firm matches. Clone size is not always given. Where it is, it says once, few, many or a class for expanded clones.

size,J,V,D,DNA,CDR3
few,TRBJ2-1,TRBV7-9,TRBD2,TGTGCCAGCAGCTTTGAAGGCGGGAGGGGTACCTACAATGAGCAGTTCTTC,CASSFEGGRGTYNEQFF
medium-sized,TRBJ1-2,TRBV20-1,TRBD1,TGCAGTGCGCCGACAGGGGGCAACACTAACTATGGCTACACCTTC,CSAPTGGNTNYGYTF
-,TRBJ1-2,TRBV20-1,-,TGCAGTGCTAGCGGGGAAGCTAACTATGGCTACACCTTC,CSASGEANYGYTF
-,TRBJ2-3,TRBV19,TRBD2,TGTGCCAGTAGTTTCCCGGGACTAGCGGGAGGAGGGCGCACAGATACGCAGTATTTT,CASSFPGLAGGGRTDTQYF
large,TRBJ2-3,TRBV6-5,-,TGTGCCAGCAATCAACGTGGACCGCATAATACGCAGTATTTT,CASNQRGPHNTQYF
large,TRBJ1-4,TRBV19,-,TGTGCCAGTAGTGGACAAGGGGGTCCTAATGAAAAACTGTTTTTT,CASSGQGGPNEKLFF
few,TRBJ2-2,TRBV5-1,TRBD2,TGCGCCAGCAGCTCCCTCGGGGATTCCCCTCGTACTAGCGGGAGGTACACCGGGGAGCTGTTTTTT,CASSSLGDSPRTSGRYTGELFF
-,TRBJ2-5,TRBV20-1,-,TGCAGTGCTAGACCCGCCGGACGGATGAAAGAGACCCAGTACTTC,CSARPAGRMKETQYF
-,TRBJ1-2,TRBV6-5,TRBD1,TGTGCCAGCAGTTACTCGACAGGGCACGGCTACACCTTC,CASSYSTGHGYTF
medium-sized,TRBJ1-5,TRBV12-3/TRBV12-4,TRBD1,TGTGCCAGCAGTTTATTTAGGGGGCGAGATCAGCCCCAGCATTTT,CASSLFRGRDQPQHF
few,TRBJ1-5,TRBV28,TRBD1,TGTGCCAGCAGCCCGGGACAGGGGAGCGTCCAGCCCCAGCATTTT,CASSPGQGSVQPQHF
large,TRBJ2-7,TRBV27,-,TGTGCCAGCAGCCTAACACCCTTCCTCGACGAGCAGTACTTC,CASSLTPFLDEQYF
medium-sized,TRBJ1-6,TRBV12-3/TRBV12-4,-,TGTGCCAGCAGTTTCGACACCTATAATTCACCCCTCCACTTT,CASSFDTYNSPLHF
-,TRBJ2-1,TRBV19,TRBD1,TGTGCCAGTAGTACTCGTGGGACAGGGACTAAGCAGTTCTTC,CASSTRGTGTKQFF
once,TRBJ1-3,TRBV19,-,TGTGCCAGTAGGCAGGGTGCGCAATTCTCTGGAAACACCATATATTTT,CASRQGAQFSGNTIYF
-,TRBJ2-7,TRBV7-9,TRBD1,TGTGCCAGCAGCTTAGCGTTGACAGGGGTCTACGAGCAGCACTTC,CASSLALTGVYEQHF
few,TRBJ2-3,TRBV20-1,TRBD2,TGCAGTGCTAGAGAGGTCGGGGGGACAGATACGCAGTATTTT,CSAREVGGTDTQYF
medium-sized,TRBJ1-5,TRBV6-1,-,TGTGCCAGCAGTGAAGCGCTTCGGGAGCCCCAGCATTTT,CASSEALREPQHF
medium-sized,TRBJ2-7,TRBV18,TRBD1,TGTGCCAGCTCACAACGGGACAGCTACGAGCAGTACTTC,CASSQRDSYEQYF
medium-sized,TRBJ1-2,TRBV14,-,TGTGCCAGCAGCCGGGACCCCGGCGGGTGGGGCTACACCTTC,CASSRDPGGWGYTF
once,TRBJ1-4,TRBV20-1,-,TGCAGTGCAGCAGGGGAGGTTAATGAAAAACTGTTTTTT,CSAAGEVNEKLFF
large,TRBJ1-5,TRBV19,-,TGTGCCAGCCACGACGGTAGGGCAGGCAATCAGCCCCAGCATTTT,CASHDGRAGNQPQHF
-,TRBJ1-2,TRBV19,TRBD1,TGTGCCAGTAGCCAGGGGGCGGGTGGCTACACCTTC,CASSQGAGGYTF
large,TRBJ2-7,TRBV19,TRBD1,TGTGCCAGTAGTATAAAGGGAACAGGGGGTACTTTGGTAAGCGAGCAGTACTTC,CASSIKGTGGTLVSEQYF
medium-sized,TRBJ2-3,TRBV5-4,TRBD2,TGTGCCAGCAGCCACAGGACTAGCGGGCACACAGATACGCAGTATTTT,CASSHRTSGHTDTQYF
medium-sized,TRBJ1-1,TRBV15,-,TGTGCCACCAGCGGGGGACGGCAAGGTTACACTGAAGCTTTCTTT,CATSGGRQGYTEAFF
few,TRBJ2-1,TRBV20-1,-,TGCAGTGCTAGAGACGGCAGGGGCTACAATGAGCAGTTCTTC,CSARDGRGYNEQFF
medium-sized,TRBJ1-3,TRBV19,TRBD1,TGTGCCAGTAGTATACACAGGGGCTCTGGAAACACCATATATTTT,CASSIHRGSGNTIYF
few,TRBJ1-2,TRBV27,TRBD1,TGTGCCAGCAGTCTCGGGACAGGGGCTGACGGCTACACCTTC,CASSLGTGADGYTF
-,TRBJ2-5,TRBV4-3,TRBD2,TGCGCCAGCTCGGGGACTAGCGGGGCCCAAGAGACCCAGTACTTC,CASSGTSGAQETQYF
large,TRBJ2-1,TRBV12-3/TRBV12-4,TRBD2,TGTGCCAGCAGTTTCGGGACTAGTCTTTACAATGAGCAGTTCTTC,CASSFGTSLYNEQFF
few,TRBJ1-5,TRBV12-5,TRBD1,TGTGCTAGTGGTTTGGGGGACAGCCCCAATCAGCCCCAGCATTTT,CASGLGDSPNQPQHF
medium-sized,TRBJ2-1,TRBV18,TRBD2,TGTGCCAGCTCACGACTAGCGGCATCCCCGGAAGAGCAGTTCTTC,CASSRLAASPEEQFF
-,TRBJ2-2,TRBV29-1,-,TGCAGCGCCCTAGCAGGGCGGGCCGGGGAGCTGGTTTTT,CSALAGRAGELVF
medium-sized,TRBJ1-2,TRBV7-9,-,TGTGCCAGCAGTCGTCCCCTGACCAGCTACACCTTC,CASSRPLTSYTF